Each of the 17 T cell receptor beta chains below was sequenced from the same sample in a study of OX40 agonist ivuxolimab in advanced cancers. Libraries were prepared by immunoSEQ multiplex PCR; TCRdb keeps only in-frame clonotypes and omits some of them. The sample consists of 65,000 to 75,000 clones, over 80% of them appearing once. Sequenced here: CD4+ or CD8+ T cells sorted from blood, sampled in a trial of the OX40 agonist ivuxolimab. The receptors originated from an adult with an advanced solid tumor such as melanoma, head and neck, liver or kidney cancer.

The chain is built from TRBV6-5 and TRBJ1-1; D gene uncertain. Germline CDR1 is MNHEY and CDR2 is SVGAGI. Between the trimmed V and J ends, which lost 10 bases and 0 bases, there was a span of 12 bases. The CDR3 has 13 residues. CDR3 sequence (DNA): TGTGCCACCTCGAAGGGCCTGAACACTGAAGCTTTCTTT. This translates into CATSKGLNTEAFF.

This rearrangement joins TRBV5-4 to TRBJ1-6, with D uncertain. The V gene's germline CDR1 is SGHNT and CDR2 YYREEE (reference sequence). This CDR3 contains 15 residues. Trimming shortened V by 4 bases and J by 5 bases, and 13 bases separated the two germline ends. CDR3 nucleotides: TGTGCCAGCAGCCCTCAGGAGGGAAATAATTCACCCCTCCACTTT. This codes for CASSPQEGNNSPLHF.

V and J are TRBV5-4 and TRBJ1-2, with D possibly TRBD1 on 6 matching bases. The CDR3 covers 13 residues. Germline lookup yields CDR1 SGHNT and CDR2 YYREEE (reference sequence). The V and J ends lost 2 bases and 3 bases respectively, with 8 bases between them. The CDR3 nucleotides are TGTGCCAGCAGCTTCGAGGGGGACTATGGCTACACCTTC. Protein product: CASSFEGDYGYTF.

The V and J genes are TRBV30 and TRBJ2-3; 9 bases agree with TRBD2. Germline values: CDR1 GTSNPN, CDR2 SVGIG (reference sequence). The CDR3 extends over 15 amino acids. The trim removed 1 base at V and 5 bases at J, leaving 7 bases unmatched. DNA for the CDR3: TGTGCCTGGAGTGCGGGCGGGGGGGCCGGAGATACGCAGTATTTT. It codes for CAWSAGGGAGDTQYF.

The chain combines TRBV7-2 with TRBJ1-4, with TRBD1 as a possible D gene (6 bases). The CDR3 contains 13 residues. Germline CDR1 reads SGHTA; CDR2 reads FQGNSA. V was pared by 1 base and J by 9 bases, with 9 bases between. The CDR3 region has the DNA TGTGCCAGCAGCTTAGGTACAGGGCAAAAACTGTTTTTT. It encodes CASSLGTGQKLFF.

This chain connects TRBV14 to TRBJ1-1; D not resolved. CDR3 length equals 13 residues. Germline V gene data show CDR1 as SGHDN and CDR2 as FVKESK. Between the trimmed V and J ends, which lost 8 bases and 0 bases, there was a span of 10 bases. CDR3 sequence: CASGSGLNTEAFF. For the CDR3, the DNA is TGTGCCAGCGGTTCGGGGTTGAACACTGAAGCTTTCTTT.

The chain has TRBV10-1 and TRBJ2-4; 9 bases agree with TRBD2. The CDR3 spans 16 residues. Germline CDR1 is WNHNN and CDR2 is SYGVQD (reference sequence). V shed 8 bases, J shed 0 bases, and the junction held 8 bases outside the gene matches. The CDR3 DNA reads TGCGCCAGCGGGAGACTAGCGGAGCTAGCCAAAAACATTCAGTACTTC. Protein: CASGRLAELAKNIQYF.

This clone turned up a few times. V gene TRBV7-2 combines with J gene TRBJ1-5, with 7 bases lining up with TRBD1. CDR1 and CDR2 from the germline V gene are SGHTA and FQGNSA. Losses at the gene ends were 5 bases for V and 7 bases for J; bases not matched to a gene: 11. The CDR3 is 15 residues long. CDR3 protein: CASSPQGGLNQPQHF. For the CDR3, the DNA is TGTGCCAGCAGCCCTCAGGGGGGTTTGAACCAGCCCCAGCATTTT.

The CDR3 coding sequence is TGTGCCAGCAGGGGGGGGGCGGGAGAGGTTGCCGGGGAGCTGTTTTTT. Translated, it gives CASRGGAGEVAGELFF. The chain joins TRBV27 to TRBJ2-2, with D tentatively TRBD2 (7 bases). This CDR3 is 16 amino acids long. V lost 6 bases and J 6 bases, leaving 20 bases between the germline ends. Germline CDR1 reads MNHEY; CDR2 reads SMNVEV (reference sequence).

The rearrangement uses TRBV28 and TRBJ2-3, with D unclear. CDR1 is MDHEN and CDR2 is SYDVKM in the germline V gene. V shed 7 bases and J shed 2 bases, with 19 bases lying between them. This CDR3 is built from 16 residues. CDR3 DNA: TGTGCCAGCACCCCCTTGACACACACCGTCACAGATACGCAGTATTTT. Protein sequence: CASTPLTHTVTDTQYF.

The V gene is TRBV4-1, the J gene TRBJ1-5, with a weak D call TRBD1 (6 bases). The germline V gene has CDR1 MGHRA and CDR2 YSYEKL. This CDR3 has 17 residues. V was cut by 4 bases and J by 5 bases, with 21 bases left in between. The CDR3 loop is CASSPRAGGYQDQPQHF. Here the CDR3 DNA reads TGCGCCAGCAGCCCCAGAGCCGGGGGCTACCAGGATCAGCCCCAGCATTTT.

The table lists this clone with a few counts. The chain has TRBV30 and TRBJ2-3, with TRBD1 identical over 8 bases. The CDR3 loop spans 14 amino acids. Germline CDR1 GTSNPN, CDR2 SVGIG (reference sequence). V trimming: 8 bases; J trimming: 2 bases; junction bases outside the gene matches: 9. CDR3 DNA: TGTGCCAGGGATGACAGGGGAAACACAGATACGCAGTATTTT. Encoded protein: CARDDRGNTDTQYF. The full variable domain, rest sourced from reference TRBV30 and TRBJ2-3, is SQTIHQWPATLVQPVGSPLSLECTVEGTSNPNLYWYRQAAGRGLQLLFYSVGIGQISSEVPQNLSASRPQDRQFILSSKKLLLSDSGFYLCARDDRGNTDTQYFGPGTRLTVL.

CDR3 nucleotide sequence: TGCGCCAGCAGCGTTGGAGGAGGAGATACGCAGTATTTT. Translating it yields CASSVGGGDTQYF. The genes are TRBV5-1 and TRBJ2-3; D is perhaps TRBD2 (5 bases). The CDR3 consists of 13 residues. Germline CDR1 SGHRS, CDR2 YFSETQ. V was trimmed by 4 bases and J by 5 bases, leaving 11 bases between them.

The chain combines TRBV6-1 with TRBJ1-2, with D maybe TRBD1 (5 bases). Germline-derived CDR1 and CDR2 are MNHNS and SASEGT. This CDR3 contains 14 residues. Trimming removed 2 bases from V and 2 bases from J, with 9 bases in between. Here the CDR3 DNA reads TGTGCCAGCAGTGAATTTGGGGGGAACTATGGCTACACCTTC. This translates into CASSEFGGNYGYTF.

The chain joins TRBV15 to TRBJ2-4; 7 positions agree with TRBD1. J was trimmed by 6 bases and V by 5 bases; bases with no gene match: 7. CDR1 and CDR2 from the germline V gene are LNHNV and YYDKDF (reference sequence). CDR3 size: 14 residues. CDR3 region: CATSPRDSGNIQYF. The CDR3 coding sequence is TGTGCCACCAGCCCTAGGGACAGTGGAAACATTCAGTACTTC.

The rearrangement links TRBV19 to TRBJ2-2; TRBD2 matches at 14 bases. Germline V gives CDR1 LNHDA, CDR2 SQIVND (reference sequence). The CDR3 runs to 19 residues. Trimming at V came to 7 bases and at J to 5 bases, leaving 15 bases not matched to a gene. The CDR3 region has the DNA TGTGCCAGTAAATCGCCGGGACTAGCGGGAGCGGTTAGGACCGGGGAGCTGTTTTTT. It codes for CASKSPGLAGAVRTGELFF.

The rearrangement uses TRBV7-2 and TRBJ2-5; the match to TRBD2 covers 10 bases. Trimming at V came to 4 bases and at J to 2 bases, leaving 7 bases not matched to a gene. CDR3 length: 16 residues. The germline CDR1 and CDR2 sequences are SGHTA and FQGNSA. The CDR3 sequence is CASSSAVAGGQETQYF. The DNA for the CDR3 is TGTGCCAGCAGCTCCGCGGTAGCGGGGGGACAAGAGACCCAGTACTTC.